This T cell receptor (beta chain) was retrieved from a study of blood T cell repertoires in COVID-19. Study-wide context: Italy, Spain and the United States were the sources of the convalescent and acute COVID-19 samples. Sources were T cells, B-cell-depleted T cells, or PBMCs; the material itself was cDNA or gDNA.

Original methodology: The assay estimated nucleated cells by amplifying reference gene primers. TCRdb's table, derived via immunoSEQ multiplex PCR, lists solely in-frame clones and lacks some. That table supplies the V and J calls and clone size; D and trimming were determined from the DNA. The sample consists of more than 110,000 clones, about 70% of them appearing once. The V gene's germline CDR1 is MNHNY and CDR2 SVGAGI (reference sequence). The CDR3 covers 15 residues. Trimming pared 8 bases from V and 0 bases from J, leaving 17 bases between. The sequence derives from a man at least 80 years old with acute or convalescent COVID-19. This chain links TRBV6-6 with TRBJ2-7; perhaps TRBD1 as D (7 bases). Material: peripheral blood. In DNA form, the CDR3 reads TGTGCCAGCCGGGGGACAGACACTATCTCCTACGAGCAGTACTTC. It encodes CASRGTDTISYEQYF.